The present TCR beta chain was sequenced within a study of T cell responses to AZD1222 COVID-19 vaccine. Findings of the study overall: Two AZD1222 doses significantly raised spike-specific TCR breadth and depth over controls. Donors in the cohort were predominantly white British and more often female, and clonal diversity was possibly underestimated.

This CDR3 is built from 11 residues. The germline gives CDR1 SQVTM, CDR2 ANQGSEA. Trimming cost V 8 bases and J 5 bases, with 9 bases left between them. Worth noting for this clone: Its specificity is unknown.

Sequencing used immunoSEQ multiplex PCR; TCRdb keeps in-frame clones, though not all of them. The data show approximately 79,000 clones, 88% seen once. The chain recombines TRBV29-1 with TRBJ2-2; possible D gene TRBD1, 5 bases. The TCR originated in an adult in good health. The starting material was peripheral blood, obtained on day 0 of AZD1222 vaccination. This CDR3 reads CSTWTTGELFF. The DNA of the CDR3 is TGCAGCACCTGGACAACCGGGGAGCTGTTTTTT.